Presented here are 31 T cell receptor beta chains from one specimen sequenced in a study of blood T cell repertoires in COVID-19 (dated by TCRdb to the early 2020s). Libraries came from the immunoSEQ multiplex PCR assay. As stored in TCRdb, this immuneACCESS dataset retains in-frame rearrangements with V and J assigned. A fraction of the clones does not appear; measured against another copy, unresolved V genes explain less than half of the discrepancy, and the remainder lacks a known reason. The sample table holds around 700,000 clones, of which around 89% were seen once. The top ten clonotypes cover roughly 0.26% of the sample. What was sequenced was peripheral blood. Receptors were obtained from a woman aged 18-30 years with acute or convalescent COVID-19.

The CDR3 loop is CASSGSGENYGYTF. In DNA, the CDR3 is TGTGCCAGCAGCGGATCAGGGGAGAACTATGGCTACACCTTC. The chain uses TRBV9 and TRBJ1-2; possible D gene TRBD1, 6 bases. Trimming took off 3 bases at V and 2 bases at J, with 11 bases between the two ends. The CDR3 is made up of 14 amino acids. Germline V gene lookup returns CDR1 SGDLS and CDR2 YYNGEE.

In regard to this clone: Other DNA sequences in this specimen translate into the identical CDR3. The CDR3 protein is CASSLTGNSPLHF. The CDR3 DNA reads TGTGCCAGCAGCTTGACAGGGAATTCACCCCTCCACTTT. The chain is built from TRBV11-3 and TRBJ1-6; 7 bases are shared with TRBD1. CDR3 length: 13 residues. Germline CDR1 is SGHNT and CDR2 is YENEEA. V lost 3 bases to trimming and J lost 7 bases; unmatched junction nucleotides: 0.

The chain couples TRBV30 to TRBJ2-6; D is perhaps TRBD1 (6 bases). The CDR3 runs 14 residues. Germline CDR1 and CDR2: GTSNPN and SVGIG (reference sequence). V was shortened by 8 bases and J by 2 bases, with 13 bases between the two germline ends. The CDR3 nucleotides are TGTGCCGGGTACCGGGACACTGGGGCCAACGTCCTGACTTTC. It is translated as CAGYRDTGANVLTF.

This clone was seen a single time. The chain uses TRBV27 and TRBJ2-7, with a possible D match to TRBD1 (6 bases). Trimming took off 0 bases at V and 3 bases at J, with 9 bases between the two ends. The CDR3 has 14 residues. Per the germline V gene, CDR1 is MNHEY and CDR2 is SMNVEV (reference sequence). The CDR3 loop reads CASSLSGHFYEQYF. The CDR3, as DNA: TGTGCCAGCAGTTTATCGGGACATTTCTACGAGCAGTACTTC.

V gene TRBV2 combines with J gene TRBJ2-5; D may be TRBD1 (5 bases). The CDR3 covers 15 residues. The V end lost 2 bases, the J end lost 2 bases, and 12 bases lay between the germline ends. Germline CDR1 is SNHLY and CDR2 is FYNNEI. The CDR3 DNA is TGTGCCAGCAGTGAAACAGGCGTGGGGCAAGAGACCCAGTACTTC. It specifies CASSETGVGQETQYF.

Here the CDR3 reads CASSVVGQPVNTIYF. CDR3 sequence (DNA): TGTGCCAGCAGCGTAGTTGGACAGCCGGTAAACACCATATATTTT. The chain has TRBV9 and TRBJ1-3; tentatively, D is TRBD1 (6 bases). This CDR3 region has 15 residues. The ends were cut back, 0 bases at V and 6 bases at J, with 13 bases in the middle. Germline loops: CDR1 SGDLS, CDR2 YYNGEE.

CDR3 residues: CASSLAEGYTF. The CDR3 nucleotides read TGTGCCAGCAGCTTGGCGGAGGGCTACACCTTC. The rearrangement links TRBV5-6 to TRBJ1-2; no firm D call. The germline CDR1 and CDR2 sequences are SGHDT and YYEEEE. Trimming pared 0 bases from V and 8 bases from J, leaving 5 bases between. CDR3 length equals 11 residues.

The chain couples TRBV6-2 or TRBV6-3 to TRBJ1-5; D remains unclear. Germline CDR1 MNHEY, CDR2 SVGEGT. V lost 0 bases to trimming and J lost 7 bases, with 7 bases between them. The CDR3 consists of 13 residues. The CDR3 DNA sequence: TGTGCCAGCAGTTACTCGAGGCGCCAGCCCCAGCATTTT. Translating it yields CASSYSRRQPQHF.

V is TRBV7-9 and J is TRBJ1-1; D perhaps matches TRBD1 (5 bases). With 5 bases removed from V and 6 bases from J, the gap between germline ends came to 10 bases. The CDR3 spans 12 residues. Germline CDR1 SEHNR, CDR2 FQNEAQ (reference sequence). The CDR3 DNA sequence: TGTGCCAGCAGCCACCAGGGCTCTGAAGCTTTCTTT. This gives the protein CASSHQGSEAFF.

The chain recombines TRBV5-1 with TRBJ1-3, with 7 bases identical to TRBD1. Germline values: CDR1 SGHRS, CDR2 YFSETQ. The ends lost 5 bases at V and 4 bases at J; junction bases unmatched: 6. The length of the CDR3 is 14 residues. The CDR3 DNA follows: TGCGCCAGCAGGTCCGGGACAGAAGGAAACACCATATATTTT. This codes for CASRSGTEGNTIYF.

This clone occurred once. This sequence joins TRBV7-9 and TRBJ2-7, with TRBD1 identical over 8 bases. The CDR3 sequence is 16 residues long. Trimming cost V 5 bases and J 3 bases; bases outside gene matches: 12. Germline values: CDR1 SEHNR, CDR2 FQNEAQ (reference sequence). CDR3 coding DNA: TGTGCCAGCAGCCTGCCACGGACAGGGCCCTTCTACGAGCAGTACTTC. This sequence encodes CASSLPRTGPFYEQYF.

CDR3 protein: CASSILHGGVGNQPQHF. The CDR3 region has the DNA TGTGCCAGTAGTATTCTCCACGGGGGGGTCGGCAATCAGCCCCAGCATTTT. The chain carries TRBV19 and TRBJ1-5; the D gene is possibly TRBD1 (5 bases). Germline CDR1 is LNHDA and CDR2 is SQIVND (reference sequence). Trimming stripped 3 bases from V and 2 bases from J, with 17 bases between. The CDR3 runs to 17 residues.

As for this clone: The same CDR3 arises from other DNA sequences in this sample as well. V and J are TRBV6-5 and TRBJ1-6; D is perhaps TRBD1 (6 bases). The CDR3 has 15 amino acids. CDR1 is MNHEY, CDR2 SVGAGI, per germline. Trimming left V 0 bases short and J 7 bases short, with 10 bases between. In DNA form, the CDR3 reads TGTGCCAGCAGTTACTCGGGGGCGGCGAATTCACCCCTCCACTTT. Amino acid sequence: CASSYSGAANSPLHF.

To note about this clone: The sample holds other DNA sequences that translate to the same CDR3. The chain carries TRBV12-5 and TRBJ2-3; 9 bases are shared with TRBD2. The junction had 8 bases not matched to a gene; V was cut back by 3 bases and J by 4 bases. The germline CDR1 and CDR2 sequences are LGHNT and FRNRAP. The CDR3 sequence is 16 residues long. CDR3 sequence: CASGLGASGVSDTQYF. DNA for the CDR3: TGTGCTAGTGGTTTAGGCGCTAGCGGGGTCTCAGATACGCAGTATTTT.

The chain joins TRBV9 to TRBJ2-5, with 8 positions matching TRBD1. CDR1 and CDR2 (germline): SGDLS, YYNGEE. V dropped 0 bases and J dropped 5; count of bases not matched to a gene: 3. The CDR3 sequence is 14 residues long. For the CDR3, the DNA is TGTGCCAGCAGCGTAGGGAACAGGGGGGAGACCCAGTACTTC. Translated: CASSVGNRGETQYF.

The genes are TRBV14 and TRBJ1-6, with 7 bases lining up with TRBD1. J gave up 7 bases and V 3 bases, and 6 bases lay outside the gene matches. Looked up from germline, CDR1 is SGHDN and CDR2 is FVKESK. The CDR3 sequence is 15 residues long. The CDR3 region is CASSHPGTENSPLHF. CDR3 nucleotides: TGTGCCAGCAGCCATCCCGGGACAGAGAATTCACCCCTCCACTTT.

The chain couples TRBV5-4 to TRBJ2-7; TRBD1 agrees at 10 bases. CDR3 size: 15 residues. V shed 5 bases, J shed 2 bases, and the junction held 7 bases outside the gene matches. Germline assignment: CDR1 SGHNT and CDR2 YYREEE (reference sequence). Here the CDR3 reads CASSSAGTGAYEQYF. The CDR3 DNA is TGTGCCAGCAGTTCCGCCGGGACAGGGGCCTACGAGCAGTACTTC.

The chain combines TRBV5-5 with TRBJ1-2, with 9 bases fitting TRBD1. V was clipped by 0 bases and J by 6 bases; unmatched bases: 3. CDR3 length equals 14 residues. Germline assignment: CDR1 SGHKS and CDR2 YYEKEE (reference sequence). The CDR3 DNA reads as TGTGCCAGCAGCTTGGGTGGGACAGGGCATGGCTACACCTTC. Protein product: CASSLGGTGHGYTF. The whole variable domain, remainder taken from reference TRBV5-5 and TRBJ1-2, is DAGVTQSPTHLIKTRGQQVTLRCSPISGHKSVSWYQQVLGQGPQFIFQYYEKEERGRGNFPDRFSARQFPNYSSELNVNALLLGDSALYLCASSLGGTGHGYTFGSGTRLTVV.

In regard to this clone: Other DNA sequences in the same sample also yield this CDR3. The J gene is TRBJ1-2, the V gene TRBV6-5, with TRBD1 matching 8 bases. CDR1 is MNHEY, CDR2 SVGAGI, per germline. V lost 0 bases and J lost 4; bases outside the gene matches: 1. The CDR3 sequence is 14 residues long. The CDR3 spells CASSYSTGGYGYTF. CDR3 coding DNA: TGTGCCAGCAGTTACTCAACAGGGGGCTATGGCTACACCTTC.

Written as DNA, the CDR3 is TGTGCCAGCATTCGAACAGGACATGGTGATTCACCCCTCCACTTT. Protein: CASIRTGHGDSPLHF. This chain uses TRBV27 with TRBJ1-6, with D maybe TRBD1 (5 bases). CDR1 and CDR2 from the germline V gene are MNHEY and SMNVEV (reference sequence). Between the trimmed V and J ends, which lost 7 bases and 8 bases, there was a span of 18 bases. The CDR3 has 15 amino acids.

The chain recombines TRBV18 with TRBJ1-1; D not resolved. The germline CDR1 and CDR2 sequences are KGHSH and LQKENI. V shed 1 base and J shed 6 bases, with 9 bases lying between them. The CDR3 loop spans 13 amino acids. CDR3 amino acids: CASSPLTRSEAFF. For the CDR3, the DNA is TGTGCCAGCTCACCACTGACTAGGTCTGAAGCTTTCTTT.

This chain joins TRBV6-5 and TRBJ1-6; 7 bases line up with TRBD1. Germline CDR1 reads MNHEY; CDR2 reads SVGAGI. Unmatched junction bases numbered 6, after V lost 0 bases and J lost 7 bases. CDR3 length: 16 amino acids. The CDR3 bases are TGTGCCAGCAGTTACTCTAGCGGGACAGAGAATTCACCCCTCCACTTT. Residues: CASSYSSGTENSPLHF.

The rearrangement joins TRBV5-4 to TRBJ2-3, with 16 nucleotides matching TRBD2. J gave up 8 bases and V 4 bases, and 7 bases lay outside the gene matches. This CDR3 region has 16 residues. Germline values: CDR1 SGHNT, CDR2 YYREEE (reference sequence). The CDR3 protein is CASSQPGTSGGVTQYF. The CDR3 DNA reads TGTGCCAGCAGCCAACCCGGGACTAGCGGGGGGGTTACGCAGTATTTT.

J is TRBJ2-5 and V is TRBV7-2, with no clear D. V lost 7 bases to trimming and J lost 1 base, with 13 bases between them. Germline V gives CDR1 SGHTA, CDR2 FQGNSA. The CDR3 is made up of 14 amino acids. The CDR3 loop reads CASTPPVFQETQYF. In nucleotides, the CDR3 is TGTGCCAGCACCCCCCCGGTTTTCCAAGAGACCCAGTACTTC.

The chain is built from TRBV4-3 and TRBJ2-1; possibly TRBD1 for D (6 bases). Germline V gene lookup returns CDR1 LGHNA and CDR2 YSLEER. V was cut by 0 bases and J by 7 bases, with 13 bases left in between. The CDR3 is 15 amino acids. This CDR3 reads CASSQEWTVRNEQFF. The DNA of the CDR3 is TGCGCCAGCAGCCAAGAATGGACAGTTAGGAATGAGCAGTTCTTC.

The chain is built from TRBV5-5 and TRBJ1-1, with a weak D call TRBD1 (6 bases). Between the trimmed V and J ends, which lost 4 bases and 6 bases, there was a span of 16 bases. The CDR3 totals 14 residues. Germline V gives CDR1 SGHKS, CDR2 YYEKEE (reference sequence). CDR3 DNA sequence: TGTGCCAGCAGCCCATCCAGGGGATACTCTGAAGCTTTCTTT. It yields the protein CASSPSRGYSEAFF.

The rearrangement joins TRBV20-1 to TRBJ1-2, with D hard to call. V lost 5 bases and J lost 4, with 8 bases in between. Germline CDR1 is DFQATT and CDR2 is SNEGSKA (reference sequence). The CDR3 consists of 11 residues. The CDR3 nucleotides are TGCAGTGCTTTTACTTCCTATGGCTACACCTTC. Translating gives CSAFTSYGYTF.

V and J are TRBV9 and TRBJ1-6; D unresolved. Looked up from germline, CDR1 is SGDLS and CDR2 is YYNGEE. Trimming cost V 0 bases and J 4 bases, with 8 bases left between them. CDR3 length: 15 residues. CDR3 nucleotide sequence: TGTGCCAGCAGCGTAGGGGCAGCTTATAATTCACCCCTCCACTTT. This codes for CASSVGAAYNSPLHF.

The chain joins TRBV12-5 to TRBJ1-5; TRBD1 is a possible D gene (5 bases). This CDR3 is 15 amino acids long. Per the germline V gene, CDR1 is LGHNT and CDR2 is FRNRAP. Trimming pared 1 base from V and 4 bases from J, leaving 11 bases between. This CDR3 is CASGLEWGGNQPQHF. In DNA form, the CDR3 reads TGTGCTAGTGGTTTGGAGTGGGGGGGTAATCAGCCCCAGCATTTT.

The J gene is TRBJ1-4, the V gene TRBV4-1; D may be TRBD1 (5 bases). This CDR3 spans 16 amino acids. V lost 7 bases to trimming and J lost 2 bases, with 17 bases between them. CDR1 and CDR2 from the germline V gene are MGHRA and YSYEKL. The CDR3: CASTKQGLLTNEKLFF. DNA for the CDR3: TGCGCCAGCACCAAGCAGGGACTTTTGACTAATGAAAAACTGTTTTTT.

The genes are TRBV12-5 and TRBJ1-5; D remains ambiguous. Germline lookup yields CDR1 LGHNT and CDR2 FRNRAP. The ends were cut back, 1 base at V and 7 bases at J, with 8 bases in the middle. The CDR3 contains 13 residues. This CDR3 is CASGLDLAQPQHF. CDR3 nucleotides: TGTGCTAGTGGTTTGGATCTAGCGCAGCCCCAGCATTTT.